This TCR beta chain emerged from a study of blood T cell repertoires in COVID-19. Looking at the study overall: The United States, Italy and Spain were the sources of the acute and convalescent COVID-19 samples. Sample material is recorded as cDNA or gDNA derived from T cells, B-cell-depleted T cells, or PBMCs.

Study processing details: Reference gene primer amplification gave estimated nucleated cell counts. This table comes from immunoSEQ multiplex PCR, and its TCRdb copy is limited to in-frame clones, with some not included. V and J calls plus clone size are reproduced from that table; the DNA served to infer D and trimming. Of about 170,000 clones in the sample, around two thirds were seen once. The germline V gene has CDR1 DFQATT and CDR2 SNEGSKA (reference sequence). This CDR3 has 14 residues. The V and J ends lost 3 bases and 5 bases, in that order; junction bases with no gene match: 10. V gene TRBV20-1 combines with J gene TRBJ2-7, with 7 bases aligning to TRBD2. This clonotype was obtained from a woman aged 80 or over with acute or convalescent COVID-19. The sample comprised peripheral blood. CDR3 region: CSASSASGNDEQYF. The CDR3 DNA follows: TGCAGTGCTAGTTCGGCCAGCGGGAACGACGAGCAGTACTTC.